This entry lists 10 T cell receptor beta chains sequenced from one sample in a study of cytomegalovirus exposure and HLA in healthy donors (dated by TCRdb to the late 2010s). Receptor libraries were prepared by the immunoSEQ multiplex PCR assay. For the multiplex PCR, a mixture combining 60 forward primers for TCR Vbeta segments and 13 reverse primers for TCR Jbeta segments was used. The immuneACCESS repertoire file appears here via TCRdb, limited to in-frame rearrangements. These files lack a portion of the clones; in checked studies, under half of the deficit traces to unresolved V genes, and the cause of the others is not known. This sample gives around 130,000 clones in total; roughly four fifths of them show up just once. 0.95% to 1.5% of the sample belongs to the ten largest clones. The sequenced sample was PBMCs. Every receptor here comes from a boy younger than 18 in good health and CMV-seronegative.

CDR3 region: CASSLGGGVDQETQYF. The CDR3 DNA sequence: TGTGCCAGCAGCTTGGGGGGAGGGGTCGATCAAGAGACCCAGTACTTC. The chain employs TRBV5-4 and TRBJ2-5; 7 bases are a match to TRBD2. Germline trimming cut 0 bases from V and 2 bases from J; bases unmatched to any gene: 7. The CDR3 is made up of 16 amino acids. In germline, CDR1 is SGHNT, CDR2 YYREEE (reference sequence).

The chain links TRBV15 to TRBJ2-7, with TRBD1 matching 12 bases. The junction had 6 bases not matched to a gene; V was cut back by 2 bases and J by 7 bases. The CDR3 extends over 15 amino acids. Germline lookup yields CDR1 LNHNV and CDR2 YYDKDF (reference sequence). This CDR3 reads CATSRRDRGRGEQYF. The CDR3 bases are TGTGCCACCAGCAGAAGGGACAGGGGGCGGGGGGAGCAGTACTTC. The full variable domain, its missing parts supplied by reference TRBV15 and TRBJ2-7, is DAMVIQNPRYQVTQFGKPVTLSCSQTLNHNVMYWYQQKSSQAPKLLFHYYDKDFNNEADTPDNFQSRRPNTSFCFLDIRSPGLGDTAMYLCATSRRDRGRGEQYFGPGTRLTVT.

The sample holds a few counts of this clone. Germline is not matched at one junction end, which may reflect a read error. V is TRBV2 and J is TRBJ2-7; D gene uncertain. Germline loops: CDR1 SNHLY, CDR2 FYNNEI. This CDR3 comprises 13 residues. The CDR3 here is CASIEGVNYEQYF. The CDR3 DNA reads TGTGCCAGCATTGAAGGTGTCAACTACGAGCAGTACTTC.

This CDR3 is CASTSGRIGYEQYF. CDR3 DNA sequence: TGTGCCAGCACGTCAGGTCGAATTGGTTACGAGCAGTACTTC. V is TRBV27 and J is TRBJ2-7, with D hard to call. CDR1 is MNHEY and CDR2 is SMNVEV in the germline V gene (reference sequence). V lost 7 bases and J 4 bases, leaving 17 bases between the germline ends. The CDR3 has 14 residues.

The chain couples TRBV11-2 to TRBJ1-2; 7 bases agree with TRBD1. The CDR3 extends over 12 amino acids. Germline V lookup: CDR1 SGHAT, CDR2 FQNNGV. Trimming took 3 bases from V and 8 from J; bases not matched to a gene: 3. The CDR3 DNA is TGTGCCAGCAGCTTGAGGGGGCACGGCTACACCTTC. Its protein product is CASSLRGHGYTF. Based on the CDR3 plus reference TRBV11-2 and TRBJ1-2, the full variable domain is EAGVAQSPRYKIIEKRQSVAFWCNPISGHATLYWYQQILGQGPKLLIQFQNNGVVDDSQLPKDRFSAERLKGVDSTLKIQPAKLEDSAVYLCASSLRGHGYTFGSGTRLTVV.

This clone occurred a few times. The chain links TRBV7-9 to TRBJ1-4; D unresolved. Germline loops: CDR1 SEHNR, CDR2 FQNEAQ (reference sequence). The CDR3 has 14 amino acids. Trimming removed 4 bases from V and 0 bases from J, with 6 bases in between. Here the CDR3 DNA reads TGTGCCAGCAGCTCTCAGGCAACTAATGAAAAACTGTTTTTT. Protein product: CASSSQATNEKLFF.

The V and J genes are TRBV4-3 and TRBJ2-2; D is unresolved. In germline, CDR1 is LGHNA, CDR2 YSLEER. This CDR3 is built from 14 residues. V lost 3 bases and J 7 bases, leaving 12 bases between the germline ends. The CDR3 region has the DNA TGCGCCAGCAGCCAGAGCCCCCCGGTCGGGGAGCTGTTTTTT. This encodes CASSQSPPVGELFF.

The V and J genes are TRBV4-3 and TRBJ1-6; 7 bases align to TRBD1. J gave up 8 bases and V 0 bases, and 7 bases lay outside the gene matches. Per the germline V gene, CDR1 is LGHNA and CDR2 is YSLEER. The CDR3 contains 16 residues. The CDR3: CASSQEHRQGYSPLHF. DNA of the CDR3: TGCGCCAGCAGCCAAGAACATAGACAGGGATATTCACCCCTCCACTTT.

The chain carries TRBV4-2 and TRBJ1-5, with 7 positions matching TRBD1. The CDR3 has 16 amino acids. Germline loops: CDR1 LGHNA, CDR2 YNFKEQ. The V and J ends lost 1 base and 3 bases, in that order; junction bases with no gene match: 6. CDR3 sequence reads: CASSQVTGVYNQPQHF. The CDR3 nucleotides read TGTGCCAGCAGCCAAGTTACAGGGGTTTACAATCAGCCCCAGCATTTT.

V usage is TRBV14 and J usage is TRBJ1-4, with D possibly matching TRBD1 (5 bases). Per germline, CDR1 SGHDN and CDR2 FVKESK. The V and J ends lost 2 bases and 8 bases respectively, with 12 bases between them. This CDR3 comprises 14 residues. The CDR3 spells CASSQNGAGEKLFF. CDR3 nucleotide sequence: TGTGCCAGCAGCCAAAATGGGGCGGGAGAAAAACTGTTTTTT.